This T cell receptor beta chain was obtained from a study of blood T cell repertoires in COVID-19. Study background: Samples representing acute and convalescent COVID-19 were sourced from the United States, Italy and Spain. Sample material is recorded as cDNA or gDNA derived from T cells, B-cell-depleted T cells, or PBMCs.

Followed over time, Seattle patients had been enrolled while infection was active. Original methodology: Counts of nucleated cells, estimated from reference gene primer amplification, were obtained. Profiled with immunoSEQ multiplex PCR; TCRdb holds only in-frame clones, not every one. Clone size and V and J calls were adopted from that table, with D and trimming inferred from the DNA. Of some 74,000 clones listed, roughly nine tenths are singletons. CDR3 length: 15 residues. The trim removed 4 bases at V and 4 bases at J, leaving 9 bases unmatched. CDR1 and CDR2 (germline): PRHDT, FYEKMQ (reference sequence).

This TCR was sampled from a man aged 45-65 years with COVID-19, enrolled during active disease. The chain uses TRBV13 and TRBJ2-5; TRBD1 aligns across 7 bases. The sequencing input was peripheral blood. As DNA, the CDR3 is TGTGCCAGCAGCTCCCCCACGACAGGGCGAGAGACCCAGTACTTC. Its protein is CASSSPTTGRETQYF.